The 20 T cell receptor beta chains listed next were all sequenced from one sample in a study of regulatory T cells in long-lasting Graves disease. Both iRepertoire HTBI primers and Arm-PCR of CDR3 regions were used to build the TCR beta libraries. Using its own MiXCR run on the multiplex PCR reads, TCRdb lists one record per CDR3 protein. The table includes more than 650,000 distinct CDR3 sequences, around 30% detected once. This sample's time point: persistent/refractory GD, antithyroid drugs over 5 years with positive TRAb. Making the TCR library involved RNA that had been extracted from PBMCs. The specimen was peripheral blood mononuclear cells (PBMCs), collected when the disease was refractory, from a patient treated with antithyroid drugs. All receptors come from a female donor with Graves disease.

This clonotype has only a few counts. The V gene is TRBV9, the J gene TRBJ1-5; D gene uncertain. V gave up 0 bases and J gave up 4 bases, with 11 bases separating them. The length of the CDR3 is 15 residues. Germline CDR1 and CDR2: SGDLS and YYNGEE. In DNA, the CDR3 is TGTGCCAGCAGCGTAGGTGCCCTTTGGAATCAGCCCCAGCATTTT. It yields the protein CASSVGALWNQPQHF.

This clonotype was observed a few times. The gene calls are TRBV20-1 and TRBJ1-1; D gene unclear. CDR1 and CDR2 (germline): DFQATT, SNEGSKA (reference sequence). CDR3 length: 15 amino acids. V dropped 1 base and J dropped 5 bases, with 17 bases sitting between them. The CDR3 sequence is CSARVGGRLRTEAFF. The CDR3 DNA follows: TGCAGTGCTAGAGTAGGAGGGCGCCTAAGGACTGAAGCTTTCTTT.

This rearrangement joins TRBV4-2 to TRBJ2-5; TRBD2 matches at 9 bases. The CDR3 loop spans 16 amino acids. The V and J ends lost 1 base and 1 base, in that order; junction bases with no gene match: 4. Germline CDR1 and CDR2: LGHNA and YNFKEQ. CDR3 coding DNA: TGTGCCAGCAGCCAAGGGACTAGCGCGCTCCAAGAGACCCAGTACTTC. It is translated as CASSQGTSALQETQYF.

Remarks on this clonotype: A much larger clone differs by one base, so this may be a read error. This sequence joins TRBV28 and TRBJ2-7; 8 bases align to TRBD1. The CDR3 is 15 residues long. V trimming: 3 bases; J trimming: 6 bases; junction bases outside the gene matches: 10. In germline, CDR1 is MDHEN, CDR2 SYDVKM. CDR3 DNA sequence: TGTGCCAGCAGTTTGGGGCAGGGGGCTTTCTGCGAGCAGTACTTC. It codes for CASSLGQGAFCEQYF. Full variable domain (missing parts from reference TRBV28 and TRBJ2-7): DVKVTQSSRYLVKRTGEKVFLECVQDMDHENMFWYRQDPGLGLRLIYFSYDVKMKEKGDIPEGYSVSREKKERFSLILESASTNQTSMYLCASSLGQGAFCEQYFGPGTRLTVT.

The V and J genes are TRBV7-2 and TRBJ1-2; D is uncertain. Trimming removed 2 bases at V and 8 bases at J, with 15 bases between. This CDR3 comprises 14 residues. Germline V CDR1 and CDR2: SGHTA, FQGNSA. The CDR3 protein is CASSLTAAAIGYTF. As DNA, the CDR3 is TGTGCCAGCAGCTTAACAGCGGCGGCAATCGGCTACACCTTC.

The rearrangement links TRBV12-5 to TRBJ1-1, with a possible D match to TRBD1 (5 bases). The CDR3 runs 15 residues. Germline V gene sequence: CDR1 LGHNT, CDR2 FRNRAP. V shed 1 base and J shed 6 bases, with 15 bases lying between them. CDR3 region: CASGLGEGMIAEAFF. CDR3 nucleotide sequence: TGTGCTAGTGGTTTGGGAGAGGGGATGATAGCTGAAGCTTTCTTT.

This chain links TRBV29-1 with TRBJ1-2, with 9 bases lining up with TRBD1. The germline V gene encodes CDR1 SQVTM and CDR2 ANQGSEA. The CDR3 is 13 amino acids. V trimming: 7 bases; J trimming: 5 bases; junction bases outside the gene matches: 8. This chain's CDR3 is CSAKTGGPYGYTF. The CDR3 nucleotides are TGCAGCGCTAAGACAGGGGGACCTTATGGCTACACCTTC.

Remarks on this clonotype: This clone may be a read error of a much larger clone one base away. Given the absence of the conserved phenylalanine or tryptophan at the CDR3 end, a read error is likely. The chain joins TRBV6-1 to TRBJ1-4, with D unresolved. Trimming took 6 bases from V and 8 from J, leaving 7 bases between them. Germline V CDR1 and CDR2: MNHNS, SASEGT. This CDR3 has 11 amino acids. The CDR3 DNA is TGTGCCAGCAGCTTTACAGAAAAACTGTTTCTT. Translated, it gives CASSFTEKLFL.

Of note for this clonotype: Given a much more abundant clone one base away, this may be a read error. This chain uses TRBV7-9 with TRBJ1-4; TRBD1 is a possible D gene (6 bases). Germline V gene lookup returns CDR1 SEHNR and CDR2 FQNEAQ (reference sequence). V gave up 3 bases and J gave up 3 bases, with 8 bases separating them. The CDR3 is made up of 14 amino acids. CDR3 in amino acids: CASSFGQSNEKLFF. The DNA for the CDR3 is TGTGCCAGCAGCTTCGGACAGTCTAATGAAAAACTGTTTTTT.

V usage is TRBV2 and J usage is TRBJ1-2; D call uncertain. V shed 1 base and J shed 9 bases, with 9 bases lying between them. The CDR3 is 12 residues long. Germline V gene lookup returns CDR1 SNHLY and CDR2 FYNNEI. CDR3 protein: CASSEDGGSYTF. In DNA, the CDR3 is TGTGCCAGCAGTGAAGACGGTGGAAGCTACACCTTC. The entire variable domain, with the rest obtained from reference TRBV2 and TRBJ1-2, is as follows: EPEVTQTPSHQVTQMGQEVILRCVPISNHLYFYWYRQILGQKVEFLVSFYNNEISEKSEIFDDQFSVERPDGSNFTLKIRSTKLEDSAMYFCASSEDGGSYTFGSGTRLTVV.

This clonotype was recorded a few times. This chain joins TRBV28 and TRBJ1-2; no clear D gene. Germline CDR1 MDHEN, CDR2 SYDVKM. The V end lost 1 base, the J end lost 4 bases, and 16 bases lay between the germline ends. The length of the CDR3 is 16 residues. The CDR3: CASSLSEARTSYGYTF. CDR3 DNA sequence: TGTGCCAGCAGTTTATCGGAAGCCAGGACCTCCTATGGCTACACCTTC.

This clonotype was counted ten times or more. The chain recombines TRBV27 with TRBJ2-5; D is undetermined. V lost 4 bases and J 7 bases, leaving 13 bases between the germline ends. The CDR3 loop spans 13 amino acids. Germline V CDR1 and CDR2: MNHEY, SMNVEV (reference sequence). The CDR3 nucleotides are TGTGCCAGCAGTTGGGGAACTATCGGGACCCAGTACTTC. Protein sequence: CASSWGTIGTQYF.

This sequence joins TRBV5-1 and TRBJ1-6; the D gene is possibly TRBD1 (6 bases). V lost 0 bases and J 7 bases, leaving 11 bases between the germline ends. The CDR3 loop spans 15 amino acids. Germline V gene data show CDR1 as SGHRS and CDR2 as YFSETQ. CDR3 coding DNA: TGCGCCAGCAGCTTGGGTGACAGGAACAATTCACCCCTCCACTTT. Residues: CASSLGDRNNSPLHF.

This clonotype has only a few counts. The genes are TRBV4-1 and TRBJ2-5; no clear D. CDR1 is MGHRA and CDR2 is YSYEKL in the germline V gene. This CDR3 is 12 amino acids long. The ends were cut back, 3 bases at V and 5 bases at J, with 7 bases in the middle. This CDR3 is CASSHPMETQYF. CDR3 DNA: TGCGCCAGCAGCCATCCCATGGAGACCCAGTACTTC.

The table lists this clonotype with a few counts. The chain uses TRBV30 and TRBJ2-2; 7 bases line up with TRBD1. The ends lost 5 bases at V and 4 bases at J; junction bases unmatched: 4. This CDR3 has 13 amino acids. Per the germline V gene, CDR1 is GTSNPN and CDR2 is SVGIG (reference sequence). In DNA form, the CDR3 reads TGTGCCTGGGTACAGGGGAGCACCGGGGAGCTGTTTTTT. It is translated as CAWVQGSTGELFF.

This clonotype was picked up a small number of times. The rearrangement joins TRBV16 to TRBJ1-2, with a weak D call TRBD1 (6 bases). CDR1 and CDR2 (germline): KGHSY, FQNENV. V was pared by 4 bases and J by 4 bases, with 13 bases between. The CDR3 runs to 14 residues. The CDR3 DNA sequence: TGTGCCAGCAGCCCCTCCGCGACAGGCTATGGCTACACCTTC. It translates to CASSPSATGYGYTF.

This rearrangement joins TRBV7-4 to TRBJ2-4; 9 nucleotides line up with TRBD1. V lost 4 bases to trimming and J lost 1 base; unmatched junction nucleotides: 14. The CDR3 length is 19 residues. Germline V CDR1 and CDR2: SGHVT, SQSDAQ. The CDR3 coding sequence is TGTGCCAGCAGCTCAGGACAGGGGATCCTCAGGCGGGCCAAAAACATTCAGTACTTC. As protein: CASSSGQGILRRAKNIQYF. The full variable domain, in which reference TRBV7-4 and TRBJ2-4 provide the parts outside the CDR3, is GAGVSQSPRYKVAKRGRDVALRCDSISGHVTLYWYRQTLGQGSEVLTYSQSDAQRDKSGRPSGRFSAERPERSVSTLKIQRTEQGDSAVYLCASSSGQGILRRAKNIQYFGAGTRLSVL.

The chain combines TRBV7-3 with TRBJ2-7; D remains ambiguous. This CDR3 has 10 amino acids. Germline V lookup: CDR1 SGHTA, CDR2 FQGTGA. V dropped 3 bases and J dropped 6 bases, with 3 bases sitting between them. The CDR3 reads CASSFFEQYF. The CDR3 DNA sequence: TGTGCCAGCAGCTTTTTCGAGCAGTACTTC. The full variable domain, with the rest looked up from reference TRBV7-3 and TRBJ2-7, is GAGVSQTPSNKVTEKGKYVELRCDPISGHTALYWYRQSLGQGPEFLIYFQGTGAADDSGLPNDRFFAVRPEGSVSTLKIQRTERGDSAVYLCASSFFEQYFGPGTRLTVT.

This clonotype was counted only a few times. The CDR3 nucleotides read TGTGCCAGCAGTCCCGCCGGGACAGAGGGCGCCGATCAGCCCCAGCATTTT. Translation gives CASSPAGTEGADQPQHF. The chain employs TRBV28 and TRBJ1-5, with 7 bases matching TRBD1. The CDR3 length is 17 residues. Germline V gives CDR1 MDHEN, CDR2 SYDVKM. The V and J ends lost 5 bases and 5 bases, in that order; junction bases with no gene match: 15.

This clonotype was observed a few times. CDR3 sequence reads: CASSVEAARKDTEAFF. CDR3 sequence (DNA): TGTGCCAGCAGCGTAGAGGCAGCTCGGAAGGACACTGAAGCTTTCTTT. This chain uses TRBV9 with TRBJ1-1; D is uncertain. CDR1 SGDLS and CDR2 YYNGEE come from the germline V gene. CDR3 length: 16 amino acids. V lost 0 bases and J lost 3, with 15 bases in between. The variable domain in full, with the rest retrieved from reference TRBV9 and TRBJ1-1, is DSGVTQTPKHLITATGQRVTLRCSPRSGDLSVYWYQQSLDQGLQFLIQYYNGEERAKGNILERFSAQQFPDLHSELNLSSLELGDSALYFCASSVEAARKDTEAFFGQGTRLTVV.